The source of this T cell receptor (beta chain) is a study of Ad26.COV2.S vaccination and SARS-CoV-2 variants. Study findings and constraints: Comparable non-spike TCR breadth was observed in vaccine and placebo recipients.

Repertoires were generated with immunoSEQ multiplex PCR, while TCRdb's copy carries only in-frame clones and drops some. The table records approximately 340,000 clones, about 90% of them present only once. To note about this clone: Its matching antigen is unknown.

Germline V lookup: CDR1 SGHDT, CDR2 YYEEEE. Between the trimmed V and J ends, which lost 0 bases and 2 bases, there was a span of 13 bases. The CDR3 has 16 residues. The sample consisted of peripheral blood, taken after recovery from COVID-19. This TCR was sampled from a human donor who had recovered from COVID-19. The gene calls are TRBV5-6 and TRBJ2-3; no definite D call. CDR3 protein: CASSLEFGEHTDTQYF. Here the CDR3 DNA reads TGTGCCAGCAGCTTGGAGTTCGGCGAACACACAGATACGCAGTATTTT.